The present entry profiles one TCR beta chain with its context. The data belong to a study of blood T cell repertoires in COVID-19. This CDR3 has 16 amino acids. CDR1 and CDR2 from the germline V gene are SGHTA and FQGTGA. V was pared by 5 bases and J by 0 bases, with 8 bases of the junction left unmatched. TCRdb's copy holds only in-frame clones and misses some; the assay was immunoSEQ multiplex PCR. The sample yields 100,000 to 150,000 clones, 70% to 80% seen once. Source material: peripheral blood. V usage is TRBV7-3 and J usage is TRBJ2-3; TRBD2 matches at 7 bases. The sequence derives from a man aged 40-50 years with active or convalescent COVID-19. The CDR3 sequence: CASSLRTGGSTDTQYF. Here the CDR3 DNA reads TGTGCCAGCAGCCTCCGAACCGGGGGGAGCACAGATACGCAGTATTTT.